The clone carrying this TCR beta chain appeared a few times. As yet, its antigen is unknown. The use of a sample-barcoded 5' primer and a J-beta primer mix characterized a second PCR of 7 to 11 cycles. TCRdb called the 5' RACE reads again in MiXCR, with one record for every CDR3 protein. Of fewer than 2 million distinct CDR3 sequences in the sample, 39% were seen once. Isolation per sample recovered at least 7 million PBMCs. The sample originates from a study of blood T cells in healthy people across ages. Overall study: About one barcoded beta molecule was captured per two T cells (by template switching). Study-level results: A roughly linear age-dependent decrease characterized TCR beta diversity per million T cells. Higher naive T cell percentage went strongly together with higher TCR beta diversity.

From germline, CDR1 is SGHAT and CDR2 FQNNGV. The length of the CDR3 is 14 residues. J lost 13 bases, V lost 0 bases, and 9 bases had no gene match. The TCR was taken from a human donor in good health. Material: blood. The chain combines TRBV11-2 with TRBJ2-1, with 7 nucleotides matching TRBD2. In nucleotides, the CDR3 is TGTGCCAGCAGCTTAGAATCGGGGGGACGTAAACAGTTCTTC. Translating it yields CASSLESGGRKQFF.